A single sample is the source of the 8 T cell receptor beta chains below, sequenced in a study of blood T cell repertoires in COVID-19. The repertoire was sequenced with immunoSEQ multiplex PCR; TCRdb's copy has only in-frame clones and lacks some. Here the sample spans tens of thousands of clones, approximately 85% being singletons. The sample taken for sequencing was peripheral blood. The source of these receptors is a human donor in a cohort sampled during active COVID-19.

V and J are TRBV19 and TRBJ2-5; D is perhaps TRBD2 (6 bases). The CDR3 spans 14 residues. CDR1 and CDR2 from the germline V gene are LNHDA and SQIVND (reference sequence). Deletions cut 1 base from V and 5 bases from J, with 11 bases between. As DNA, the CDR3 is TGTGCCAGTAGTATAGGAGGGACTTTGGAGACCCAGTACTTC. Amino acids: CASSIGGTLETQYF.

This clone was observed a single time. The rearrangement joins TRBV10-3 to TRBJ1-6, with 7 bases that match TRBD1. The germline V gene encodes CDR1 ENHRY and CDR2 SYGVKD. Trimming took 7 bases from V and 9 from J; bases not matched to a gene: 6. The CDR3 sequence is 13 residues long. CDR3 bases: TGTGCCATCACCCCAGGGGGAATTTCACCCCTCCACTTT. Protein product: CAITPGGISPLHF.

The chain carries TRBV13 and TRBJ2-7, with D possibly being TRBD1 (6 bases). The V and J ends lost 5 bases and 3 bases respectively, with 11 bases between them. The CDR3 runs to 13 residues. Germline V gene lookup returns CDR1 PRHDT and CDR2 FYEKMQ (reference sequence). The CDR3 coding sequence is TGTGCCAGCAGCATAATACAGGGCTACGAGCAGTACTTC. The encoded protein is CASSIIQGYEQYF.

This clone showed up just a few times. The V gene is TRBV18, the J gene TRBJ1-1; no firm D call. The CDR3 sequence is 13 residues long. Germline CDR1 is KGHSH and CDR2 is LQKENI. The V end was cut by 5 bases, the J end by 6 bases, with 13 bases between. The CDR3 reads CASSSTYGPEAFF. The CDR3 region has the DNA TGTGCCAGCTCATCCACCTATGGGCCTGAAGCTTTCTTT.

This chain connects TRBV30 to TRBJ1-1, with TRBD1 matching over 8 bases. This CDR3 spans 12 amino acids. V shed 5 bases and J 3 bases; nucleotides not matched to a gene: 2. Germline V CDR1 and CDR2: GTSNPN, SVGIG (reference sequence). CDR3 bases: TGTGCCTGGTCGGACAGGGACACTGAAGCTTTCTTT. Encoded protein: CAWSDRDTEAFF.

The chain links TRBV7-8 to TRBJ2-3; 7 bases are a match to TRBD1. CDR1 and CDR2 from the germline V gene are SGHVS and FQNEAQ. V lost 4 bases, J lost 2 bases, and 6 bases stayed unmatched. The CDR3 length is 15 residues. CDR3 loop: CASSSDRAVTDTQYF. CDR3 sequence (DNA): TGTGCCAGCAGCTCCGACAGGGCAGTCACAGATACGCAGTATTTT.

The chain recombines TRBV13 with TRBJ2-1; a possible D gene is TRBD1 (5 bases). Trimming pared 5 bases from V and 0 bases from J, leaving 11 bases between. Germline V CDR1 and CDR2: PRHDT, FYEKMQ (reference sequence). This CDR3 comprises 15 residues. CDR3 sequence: CASSARQSSYNEQFF. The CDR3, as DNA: TGTGCCAGCAGCGCACGACAGAGCTCCTACAATGAGCAGTTCTTC.

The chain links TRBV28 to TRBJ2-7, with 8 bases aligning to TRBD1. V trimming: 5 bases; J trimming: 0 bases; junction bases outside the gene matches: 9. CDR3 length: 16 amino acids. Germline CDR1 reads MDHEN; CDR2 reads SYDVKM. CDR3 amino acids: CASSPLTGDLSYEQYF. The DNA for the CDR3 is TGTGCCAGCAGTCCACTGACAGGGGACCTCTCCTACGAGCAGTACTTC. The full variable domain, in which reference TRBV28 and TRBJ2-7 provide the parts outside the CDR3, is DVKVTQSSRYLVKRTGEKVFLECVQDMDHENMFWYRQDPGLGLRLIYFSYDVKMKEKGDIPEGYSVSREKKERFSLILESASTNQTSMYLCASSPLTGDLSYEQYFGPGTRLTVT.